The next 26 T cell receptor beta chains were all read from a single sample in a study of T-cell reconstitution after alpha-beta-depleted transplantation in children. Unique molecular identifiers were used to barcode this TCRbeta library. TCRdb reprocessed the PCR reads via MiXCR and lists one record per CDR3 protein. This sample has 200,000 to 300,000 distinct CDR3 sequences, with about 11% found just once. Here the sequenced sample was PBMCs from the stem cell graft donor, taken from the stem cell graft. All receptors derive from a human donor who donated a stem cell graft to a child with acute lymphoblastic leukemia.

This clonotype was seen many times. CDR3 residues: CASSLHRGGGEQYF. Written as DNA, the CDR3 is TGTGCCAGCAGTTTACACAGGGGCGGTGGCGAGCAGTACTTC. This chain uses TRBV28 with TRBJ2-7; TRBD1 aligns across 7 bases. The germline CDR1 and CDR2 sequences are MDHEN and SYDVKM. This CDR3 is 14 amino acids long. V lost 2 bases and J lost 6; bases outside the gene matches: 7.

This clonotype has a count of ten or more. The CDR3 nucleotides are TGTGCCAGCAGTTTAGGCGGGAGGGCCAAAGATACGCAGTATTTT. Translation gives CASSLGGRAKDTQYF. The gene calls are TRBV27 and TRBJ2-3; 9 bases map to TRBD2. This CDR3 is 15 amino acids long. V trimming: 2 bases; J trimming: 5 bases; junction bases outside the gene matches: 5. Germline CDR1 MNHEY, CDR2 SMNVEV (reference sequence).

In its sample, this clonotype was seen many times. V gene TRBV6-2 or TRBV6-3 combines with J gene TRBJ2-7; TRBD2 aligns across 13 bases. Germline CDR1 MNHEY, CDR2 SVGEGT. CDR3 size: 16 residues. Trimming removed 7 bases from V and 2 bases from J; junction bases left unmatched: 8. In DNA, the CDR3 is TGTGCCAGCACCCCCGGGACTAGCGGGGACACCTACGAGCAGTACTTC. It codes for CASTPGTSGDTYEQYF.

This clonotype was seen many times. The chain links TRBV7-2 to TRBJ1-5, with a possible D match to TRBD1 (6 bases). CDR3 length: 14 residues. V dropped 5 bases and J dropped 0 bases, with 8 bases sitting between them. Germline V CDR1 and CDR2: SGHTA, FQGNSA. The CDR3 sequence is CASSTGYSNQPQHF. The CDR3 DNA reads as TGTGCCAGCAGCACAGGGTATAGCAATCAGCCCCAGCATTTT.

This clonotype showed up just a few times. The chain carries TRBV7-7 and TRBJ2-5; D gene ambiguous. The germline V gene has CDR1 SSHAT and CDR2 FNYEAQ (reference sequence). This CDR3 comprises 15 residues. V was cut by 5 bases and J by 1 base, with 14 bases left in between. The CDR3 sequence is CASSRVGSSQETQYF. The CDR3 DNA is TGTGCCAGCAGCCGTGTAGGCAGTTCCCAAGAGACCCAGTACTTC.

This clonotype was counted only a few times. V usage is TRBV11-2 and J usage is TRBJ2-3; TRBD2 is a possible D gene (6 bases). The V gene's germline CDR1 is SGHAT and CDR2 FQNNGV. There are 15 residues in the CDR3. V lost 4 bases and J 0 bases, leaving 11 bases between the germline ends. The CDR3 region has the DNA TGTGCCAGCAGCTCGGCTAGCGAGAGCACAGATACGCAGTATTTT. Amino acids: CASSSASESTDTQYF.

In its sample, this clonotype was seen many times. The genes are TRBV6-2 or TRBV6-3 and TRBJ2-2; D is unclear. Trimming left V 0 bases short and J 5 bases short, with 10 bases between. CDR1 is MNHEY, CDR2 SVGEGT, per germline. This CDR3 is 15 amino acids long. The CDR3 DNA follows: TGTGCCAGCAGTTACTCGCTCCCTTTAACCGGGGAGCTGTTTTTT. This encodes CASSYSLPLTGELFF.

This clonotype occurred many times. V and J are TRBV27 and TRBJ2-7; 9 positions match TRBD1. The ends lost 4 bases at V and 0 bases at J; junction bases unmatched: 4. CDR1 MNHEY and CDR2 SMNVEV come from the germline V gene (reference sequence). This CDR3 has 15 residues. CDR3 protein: CASSYVTGGSYEQYF. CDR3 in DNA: TGTGCCAGCAGTTACGTGACAGGGGGCTCCTACGAGCAGTACTTC.

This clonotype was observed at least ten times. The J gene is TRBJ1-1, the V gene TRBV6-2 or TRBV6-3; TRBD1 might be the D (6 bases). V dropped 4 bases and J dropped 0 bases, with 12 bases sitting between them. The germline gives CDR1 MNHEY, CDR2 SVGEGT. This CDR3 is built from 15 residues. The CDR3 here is CASSWDGQMNTEAFF. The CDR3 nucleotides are TGTGCCAGCAGTTGGGACGGACAGATGAACACTGAAGCTTTCTTT.

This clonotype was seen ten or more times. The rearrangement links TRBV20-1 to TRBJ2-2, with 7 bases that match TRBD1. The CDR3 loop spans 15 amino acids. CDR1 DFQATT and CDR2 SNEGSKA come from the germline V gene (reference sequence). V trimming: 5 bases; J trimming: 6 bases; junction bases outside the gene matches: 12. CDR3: CSALHSTGQAGELFF. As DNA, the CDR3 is TGCAGTGCTCTTCACTCGACAGGGCAGGCCGGGGAGCTGTTTTTT.

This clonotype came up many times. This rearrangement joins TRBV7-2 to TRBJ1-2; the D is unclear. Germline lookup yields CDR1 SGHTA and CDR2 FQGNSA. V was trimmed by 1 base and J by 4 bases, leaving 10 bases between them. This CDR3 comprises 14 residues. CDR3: CASSLEASIYGYTF. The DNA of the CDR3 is TGTGCCAGCAGCTTAGAGGCCAGCATCTATGGCTACACCTTC.

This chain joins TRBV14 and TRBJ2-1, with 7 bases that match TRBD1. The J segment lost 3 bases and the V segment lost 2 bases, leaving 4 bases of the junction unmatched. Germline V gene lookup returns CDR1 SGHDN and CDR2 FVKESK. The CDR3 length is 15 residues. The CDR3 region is CASSQLQGLYNEQFF. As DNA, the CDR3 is TGTGCCAGCAGCCAACTACAGGGGCTCTACAATGAGCAGTTCTTC.

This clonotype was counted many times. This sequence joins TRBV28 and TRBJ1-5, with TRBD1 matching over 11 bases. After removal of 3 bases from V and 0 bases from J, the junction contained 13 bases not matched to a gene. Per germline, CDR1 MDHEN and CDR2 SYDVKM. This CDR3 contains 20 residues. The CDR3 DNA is TGTGCCAGCAGTTTCCATGACGGGACAGGGGGTGACTATAGCAATCAGCCCCAGCATTTT. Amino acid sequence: CASSFHDGTGGDYSNQPQHF.

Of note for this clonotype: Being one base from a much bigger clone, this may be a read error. For the CDR3, the DNA is TGTGCCAGCAGCGGACGACAGTGGGACACTGAAGCTTTCTTT. Amino acids: CASSGRQWDTEAFF. The V gene is TRBV7-9, the J gene TRBJ1-1; the D gene is possibly TRBD1 (5 bases). The CDR3 is 14 residues long. Looked up from germline, CDR1 is SEHNR and CDR2 is FQNEAQ (reference sequence). Trimming cost V 5 bases and J 3 bases, with 13 bases left between them.

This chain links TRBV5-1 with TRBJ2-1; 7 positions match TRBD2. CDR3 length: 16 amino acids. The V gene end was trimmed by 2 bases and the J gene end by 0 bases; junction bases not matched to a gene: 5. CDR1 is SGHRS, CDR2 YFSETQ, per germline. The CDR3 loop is CASSLRGGSSYNEQFF. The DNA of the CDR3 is TGCGCCAGCAGCTTAAGGGGCGGGAGCTCCTACAATGAGCAGTTCTTC.

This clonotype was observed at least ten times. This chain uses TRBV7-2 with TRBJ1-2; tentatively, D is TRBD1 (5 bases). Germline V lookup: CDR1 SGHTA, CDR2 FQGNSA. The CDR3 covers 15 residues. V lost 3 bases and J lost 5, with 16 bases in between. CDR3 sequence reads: CASSLGDGSRYGYTF. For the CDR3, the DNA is TGTGCCAGCAGCTTGGGGGACGGATCTCGTTATGGCTACACCTTC.

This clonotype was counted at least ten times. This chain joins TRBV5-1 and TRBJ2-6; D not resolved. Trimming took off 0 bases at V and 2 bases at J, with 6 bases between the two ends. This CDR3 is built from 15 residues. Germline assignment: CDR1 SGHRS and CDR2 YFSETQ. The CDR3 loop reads CASSLVATGANVLTF. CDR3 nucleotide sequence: TGCGCCAGCAGCTTGGTGGCAACTGGGGCCAACGTCCTGACTTTC.

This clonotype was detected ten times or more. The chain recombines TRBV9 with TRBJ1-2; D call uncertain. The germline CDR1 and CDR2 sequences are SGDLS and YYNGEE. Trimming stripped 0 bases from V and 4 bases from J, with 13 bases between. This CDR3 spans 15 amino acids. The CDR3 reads CASSVANSPGYGYTF. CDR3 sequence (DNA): TGTGCCAGCAGCGTAGCTAATAGCCCTGGCTATGGCTACACCTTC. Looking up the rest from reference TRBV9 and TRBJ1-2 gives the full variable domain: DSGVTQTPKHLITATGQRVTLRCSPRSGDLSVYWYQQSLDQGLQFLIQYYNGEERAKGNILERFSAQQFPDLHSELNLSSLELGDSALYFCASSVANSPGYGYTFGSGTRLTVV.

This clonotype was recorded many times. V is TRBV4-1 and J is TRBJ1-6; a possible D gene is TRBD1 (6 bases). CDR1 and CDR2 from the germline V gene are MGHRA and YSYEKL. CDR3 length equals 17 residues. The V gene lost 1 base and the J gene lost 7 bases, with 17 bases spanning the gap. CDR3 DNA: TGCGCCAGCAGCCAAGGACCCTTTAGGGGGAGCAATTCACCCCTCCACTTT. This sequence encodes CASSQGPFRGSNSPLHF.

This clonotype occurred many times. The CDR3 here is CASSLLRGTGEETQYF. CDR3 bases: TGTGCCAGCAGCCTCCTAAGGGGGACAGGGGAAGAGACCCAGTACTTC. The chain couples TRBV7-2 to TRBJ2-5, with 10 bases identical to TRBD1. This CDR3 is 16 amino acids long. With 5 bases clipped from V and 3 bases from J, the junction kept 9 bases outside the gene matches. Germline CDR1 and CDR2: SGHTA and FQGNSA. Variable domain in full (rest from reference TRBV7-2 and TRBJ2-5): GAGVSQSPSNKVTEKGKDVELRCDPISGHTALYWYRQSLGQGLEFLIYFQGNSAPDKSGLPSDRFSAERTGGSVSTLTIQRTQQEDSAVYLCASSLLRGTGEETQYFGPGTRLLVL.

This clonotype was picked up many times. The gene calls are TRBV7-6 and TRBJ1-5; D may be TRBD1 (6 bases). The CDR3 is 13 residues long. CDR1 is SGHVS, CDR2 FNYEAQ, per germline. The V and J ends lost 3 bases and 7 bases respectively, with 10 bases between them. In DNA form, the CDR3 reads TGTGCCAGCAGCTTGGGGGGGCGGCAGCCCCAGCATTTT. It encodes CASSLGGRQPQHF.

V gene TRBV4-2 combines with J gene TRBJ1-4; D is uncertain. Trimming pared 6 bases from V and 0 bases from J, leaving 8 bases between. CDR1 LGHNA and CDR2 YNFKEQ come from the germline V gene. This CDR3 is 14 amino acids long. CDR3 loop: CASRRDSTNEKLFF. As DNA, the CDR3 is TGTGCCAGCAGGCGGGATTCAACTAATGAAAAACTGTTTTTT.

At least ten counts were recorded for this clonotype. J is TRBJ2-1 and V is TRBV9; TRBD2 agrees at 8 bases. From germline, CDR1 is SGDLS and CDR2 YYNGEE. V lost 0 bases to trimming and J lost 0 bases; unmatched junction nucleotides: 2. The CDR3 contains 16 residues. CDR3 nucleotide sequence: TGTGCCAGCAGCGTAGCCGGGAGGGACTCCTACAATGAGCAGTTCTTC. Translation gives CASSVAGRDSYNEQFF.

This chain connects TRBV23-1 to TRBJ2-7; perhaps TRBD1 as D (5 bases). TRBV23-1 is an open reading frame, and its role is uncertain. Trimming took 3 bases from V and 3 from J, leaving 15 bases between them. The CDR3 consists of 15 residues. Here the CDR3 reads CASSQRAGPFYEQYF. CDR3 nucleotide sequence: TGCGCCAGCAGTCAGCGAGCAGGGCCTTTCTACGAGCAGTACTTC.

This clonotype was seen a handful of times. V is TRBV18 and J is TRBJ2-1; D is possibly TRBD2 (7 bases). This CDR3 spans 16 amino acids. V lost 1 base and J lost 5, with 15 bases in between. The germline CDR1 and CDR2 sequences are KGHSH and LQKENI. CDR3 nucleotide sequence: TGTGCCAGCTCACCACGAAACGGGGGGCGAAACAATGAGCAGTTCTTC. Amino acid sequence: CASSPRNGGRNNEQFF. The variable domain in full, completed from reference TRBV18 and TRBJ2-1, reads NAGVMQNPRHLVRRRGQEARLRCSPMKGHSHVYWYRQLPEEGLKFMVYLQKENIIDESGMPKERFSAEFPKEGPSILRIQQVVRGDSAAYFCASSPRNGGRNNEQFFGPGTRLTVL.

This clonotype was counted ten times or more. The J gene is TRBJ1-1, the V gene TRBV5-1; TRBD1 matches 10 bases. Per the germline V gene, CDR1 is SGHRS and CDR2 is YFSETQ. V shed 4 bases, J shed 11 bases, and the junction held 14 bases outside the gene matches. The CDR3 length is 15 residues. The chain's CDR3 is CASSPDAGTGERAFF. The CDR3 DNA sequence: TGCGCCAGCAGCCCCGACGCCGGGACAGGGGAAAGGGCTTTCTTT. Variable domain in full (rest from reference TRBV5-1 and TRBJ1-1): KAGVTQTPRYLIKTRGQQVTLSCSPISGHRSVSWYQQTPGQGLQFLFEYFSETQRNKGNFPGRFSGRQFSNSRSEMNVSTLELGDSALYLCASSPDAGTGERAFFGQGTRLTVV.